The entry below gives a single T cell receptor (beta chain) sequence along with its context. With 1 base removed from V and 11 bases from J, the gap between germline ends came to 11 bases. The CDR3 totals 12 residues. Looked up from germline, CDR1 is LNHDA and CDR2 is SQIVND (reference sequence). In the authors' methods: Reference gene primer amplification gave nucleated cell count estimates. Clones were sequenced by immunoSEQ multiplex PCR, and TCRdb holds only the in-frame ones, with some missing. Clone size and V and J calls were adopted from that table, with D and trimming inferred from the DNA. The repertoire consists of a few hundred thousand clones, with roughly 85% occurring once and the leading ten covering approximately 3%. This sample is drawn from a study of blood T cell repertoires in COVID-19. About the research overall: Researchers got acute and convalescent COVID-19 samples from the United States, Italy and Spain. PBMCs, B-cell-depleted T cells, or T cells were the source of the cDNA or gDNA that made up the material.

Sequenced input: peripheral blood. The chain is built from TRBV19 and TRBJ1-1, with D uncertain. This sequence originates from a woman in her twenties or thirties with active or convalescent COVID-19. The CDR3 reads CASSIGGGKAFF. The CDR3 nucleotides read TGTGCCAGTAGTATAGGTGGCGGGAAGGCTTTCTTT.